These 7 T cell receptor beta chains share one sample of origin, sequenced in a study of technical replicates of blood from a handful of donors. Here immunoSEQ multiplex PCR was the method, and the copy in TCRdb shows in-frame clones only, minus some. The sample records about 67,000 clones, 95% to 98% being singletons. The sample was T cells isolated from PBMCs. The receptors come from a human donor in good health.

V is TRBV28 and J is TRBJ2-5; 7 positions agree with TRBD2. V gave up 3 bases and J gave up 3 bases; unmatched junction bases: 16. The germline V gene has CDR1 MDHEN and CDR2 SYDVKM. CDR3 size: 18 residues. The CDR3 DNA sequence: TGTGCCAGCAGTTTGCGTTTTTGGGGGAGGGGTGGTGAAGAGACCCAGTACTTC. This encodes CASSLRFWGRGGEETQYF. The full variable domain, in which reference TRBV28 and TRBJ2-5 provide the parts outside the CDR3, is DVKVTQSSRYLVKRTGEKVFLECVQDMDHENMFWYRQDPGLGLRLIYFSYDVKMKEKGDIPEGYSVSREKKERFSLILESASTNQTSMYLCASSLRFWGRGGEETQYFGPGTRLLVL.

The chain joins TRBV6-6 to TRBJ2-4; 12 nucleotides align to TRBD2. The CDR3 sequence is 15 residues long. Germline values: CDR1 MNHNY, CDR2 SVGAGI (reference sequence). J lost 5 bases, V lost 4 bases, and 3 bases had no gene match. CDR3 loop: CASSWTSGAQNIQYF. CDR3 DNA: TGTGCCAGCAGTTGGACTAGCGGGGCCCAAAACATTCAGTACTTC.

The chain is built from TRBV19 and TRBJ1-1; 8 bases are a match to TRBD1. The CDR3 has 11 amino acids. V dropped 9 bases and J dropped 8; count of bases not matched to a gene: 5. Germline CDR1 reads LNHDA; CDR2 reads SQIVND (reference sequence). CDR3 nucleotides: TGTGCCAGCCGTTACAGGGGGGAAGCTTTCTTT. Translating gives CASRYRGEAFF.

The rearrangement joins TRBV6-5 to TRBJ2-7; TRBD2 is a possible D gene (5 bases). Germline V gene lookup returns CDR1 MNHEY and CDR2 SVGAGI. The CDR3 runs 16 residues. The germline V and J ends were trimmed by 2 bases and 0 bases, with 14 bases remaining between them. The CDR3: CASSYGESSLSYEQYF. In DNA, the CDR3 is TGTGCCAGCAGTTACGGGGAGTCGAGCCTCTCCTACGAGCAGTACTTC.

The gene calls are TRBV28 and TRBJ2-5; D is unclear. The V end was cut by 4 bases, the J end by 0 bases, with 12 bases between. The CDR3 extends over 15 amino acids. Germline CDR1 MDHEN, CDR2 SYDVKM. CDR3 sequence reads: CASSSQYEYQETQYF. CDR3 DNA: TGTGCCAGCAGTTCCCAATATGAGTACCAAGAGACCCAGTACTTC. The full variable domain, in which reference TRBV28 and TRBJ2-5 provide the parts outside the CDR3, is DVKVTQSSRYLVKRTGEKVFLECVQDMDHENMFWYRQDPGLGLRLIYFSYDVKMKEKGDIPEGYSVSREKKERFSLILESASTNQTSMYLCASSSQYEYQETQYFGPGTRLLVL.

This chain joins TRBV2 and TRBJ1-2, with TRBD1 identical over 8 bases. The V gene end was trimmed by 4 bases and the J gene end by 5 bases; junction bases not matched to a gene: 3. In germline, CDR1 is SNHLY, CDR2 FYNNEI. This CDR3 comprises 13 residues. The CDR3 spells CASSVRGLYGYTF. In DNA, the CDR3 is TGTGCCAGCAGTGTCAGGGGGCTTTATGGCTACACCTTC.

V and J are TRBV28 and TRBJ1-3; a weak D match, TRBD1 (5 bases). This CDR3 comprises 13 residues. The germline V and J ends were trimmed by 8 bases and 0 bases, with 8 bases remaining between them. Germline V gene lookup returns CDR1 MDHEN and CDR2 SYDVKM. CDR3 DNA: TGTGCCAGCCTCGACAGCTCTGGAAACACCATATATTTT. Its protein is CASLDSSGNTIYF. Looking up the rest from reference TRBV28 and TRBJ1-3 gives the full variable domain: DVKVTQSSRYLVKRTGEKVFLECVQDMDHENMFWYRQDPGLGLRLIYFSYDVKMKEKGDIPEGYSVSREKKERFSLILESASTNQTSMYLCASLDSSGNTIYFGEGSWLTVV.